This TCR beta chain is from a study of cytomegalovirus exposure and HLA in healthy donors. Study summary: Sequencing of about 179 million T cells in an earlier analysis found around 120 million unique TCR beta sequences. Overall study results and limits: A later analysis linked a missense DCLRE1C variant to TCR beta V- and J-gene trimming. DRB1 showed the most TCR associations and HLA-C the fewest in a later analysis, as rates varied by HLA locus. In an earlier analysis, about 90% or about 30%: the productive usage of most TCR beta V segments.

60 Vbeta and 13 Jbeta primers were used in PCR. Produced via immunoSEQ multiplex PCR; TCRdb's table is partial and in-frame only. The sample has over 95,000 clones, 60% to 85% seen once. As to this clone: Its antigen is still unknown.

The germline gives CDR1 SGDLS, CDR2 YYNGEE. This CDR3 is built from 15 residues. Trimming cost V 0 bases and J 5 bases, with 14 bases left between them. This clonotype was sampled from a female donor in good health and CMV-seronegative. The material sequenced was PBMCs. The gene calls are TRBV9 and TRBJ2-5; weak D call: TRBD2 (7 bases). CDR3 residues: CASSVERGGGETQYF. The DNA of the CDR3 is TGTGCCAGCAGCGTAGAGAGGGGGGGTGGGGAGACCCAGTACTTC.